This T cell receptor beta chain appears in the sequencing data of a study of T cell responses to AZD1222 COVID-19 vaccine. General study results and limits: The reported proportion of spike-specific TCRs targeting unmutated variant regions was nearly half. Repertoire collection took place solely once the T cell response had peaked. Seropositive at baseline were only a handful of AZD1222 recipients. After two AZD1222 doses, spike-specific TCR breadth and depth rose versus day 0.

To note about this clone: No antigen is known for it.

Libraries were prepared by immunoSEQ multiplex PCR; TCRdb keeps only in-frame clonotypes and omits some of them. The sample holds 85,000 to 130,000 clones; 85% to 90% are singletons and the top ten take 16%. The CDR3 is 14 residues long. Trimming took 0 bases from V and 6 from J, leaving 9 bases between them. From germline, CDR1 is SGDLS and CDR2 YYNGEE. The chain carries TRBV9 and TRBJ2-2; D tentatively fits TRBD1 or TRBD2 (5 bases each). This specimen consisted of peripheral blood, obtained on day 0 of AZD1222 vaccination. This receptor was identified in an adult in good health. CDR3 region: CASSVARGAGELFF. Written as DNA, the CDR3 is TGTGCCAGCAGCGTAGCTCGAGGGGCCGGGGAGCTGTTTTTT.